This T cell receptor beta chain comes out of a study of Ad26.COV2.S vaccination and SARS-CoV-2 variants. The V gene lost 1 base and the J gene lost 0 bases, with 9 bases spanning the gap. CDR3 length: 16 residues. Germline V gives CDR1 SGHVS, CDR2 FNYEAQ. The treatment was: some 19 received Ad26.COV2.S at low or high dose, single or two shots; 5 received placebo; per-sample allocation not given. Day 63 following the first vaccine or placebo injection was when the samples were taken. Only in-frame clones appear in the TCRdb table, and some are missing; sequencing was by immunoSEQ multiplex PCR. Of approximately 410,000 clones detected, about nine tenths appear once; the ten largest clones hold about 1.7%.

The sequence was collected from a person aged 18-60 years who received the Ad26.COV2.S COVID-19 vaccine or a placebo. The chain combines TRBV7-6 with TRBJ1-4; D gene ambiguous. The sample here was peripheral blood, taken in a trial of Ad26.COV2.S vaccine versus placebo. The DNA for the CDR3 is TGTGCCAGCAGCTTAGTTAACATTGCAACTAATGAAAAACTGTTTTTT. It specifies CASSLVNIATNEKLFF.